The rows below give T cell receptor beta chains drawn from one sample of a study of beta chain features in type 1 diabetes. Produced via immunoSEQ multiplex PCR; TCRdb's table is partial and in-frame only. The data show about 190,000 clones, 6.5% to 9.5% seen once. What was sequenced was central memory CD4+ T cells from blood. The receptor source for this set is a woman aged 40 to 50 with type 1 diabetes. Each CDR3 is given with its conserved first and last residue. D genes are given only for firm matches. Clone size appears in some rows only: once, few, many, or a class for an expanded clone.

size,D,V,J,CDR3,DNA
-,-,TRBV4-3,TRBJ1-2,CASSQEFQVLGYTF,TGCGCCAGCAGCCAAGAGTTTCAGGTCCTCGGCTACACCTTC
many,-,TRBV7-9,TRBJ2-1,CASRAPFF,TGTGCCAGCAGGGCCCCGTTCTTC
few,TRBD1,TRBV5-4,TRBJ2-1,CASRPDRVGEQFF,TGTGCCAGCAGACCCGACAGGGTCGGGGAGCAGTTCTTC
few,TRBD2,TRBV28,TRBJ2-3,CAGGTRRKDTQYF,TGTGCCGGAGGGACTAGAAGAAAAGATACGCAGTATTTT
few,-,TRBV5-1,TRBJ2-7,CASSLETARGEQYF,TGCGCCAGCAGCTTGGAGACGGCAAGGGGCGAGCAGTACTTC
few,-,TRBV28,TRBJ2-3,CASSWRPGDTQYF,TGTGCCAGCAGTTGGCGCCCGGGGGATACGCAGTATTTT
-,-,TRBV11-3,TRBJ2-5,CASSETGNSKTQYF,TGTGCCAGCAGCGAAACAGGAAATTCGAAGACCCAGTACTTC
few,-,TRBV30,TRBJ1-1,CAWSRTVNPTEAFF,TGTGCCTGGAGTCGGACAGTCAACCCTACTGAAGCTTTCTTT
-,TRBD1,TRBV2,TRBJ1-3,CASSGTGTGNTIYF,TGTGCCAGCAGTGGGACAGGGACTGGAAACACCATATATTTT
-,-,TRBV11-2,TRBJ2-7,CASSLVRSSYEQYF,TGTGCCAGCAGCTTAGTCAGAAGCTCCTACGAGCAGTACTTC
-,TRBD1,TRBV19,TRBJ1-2,CASSTLDRAYGYTF,TGTGCCAGTAGTACCTTGGACAGGGCCTATGGCTACACCTTC
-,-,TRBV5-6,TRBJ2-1,CASSPLGQRTAFNEQFF,TGTGCCAGCAGCCCCTTGGGTCAGCGAACCGCCTTCAATGAGCAGTTCTTC
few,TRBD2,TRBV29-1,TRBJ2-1,CSFGGGSGGRDEQFF,TGCAGCTTTGGCGGGGGTAGCGGGGGAAGGGATGAGCAGTTCTTC
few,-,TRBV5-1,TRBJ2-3,CASRINGDTDTQYF,TGCGCCAGCAGAATTAACGGGGACACAGATACGCAGTATTTT
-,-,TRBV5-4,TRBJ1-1,CASSLASSTGGTEAFF,TGTGCCAGCAGCTTGGCTAGCTCAACGGGGGGGACTGAAGCTTTCTTT
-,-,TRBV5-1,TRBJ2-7,CASSSLASDEQYF,TGCGCCAGCAGCTCTCTAGCGTCAGACGAGCAGTACTTC
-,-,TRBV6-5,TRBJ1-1,CASSLSPTAYTEAFF,TGTGCCAGCAGTTTGTCCCCGACAGCCTACACTGAAGCTTTCTTT
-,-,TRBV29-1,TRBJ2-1,CSVALGTPSGEQFF,TGCAGCGTTGCCCTCGGGACTCCCTCGGGGGAGCAGTTCTTC
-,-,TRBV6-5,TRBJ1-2,CASKDSLTYGYTF,TGTGCCTCCAAGGACAGTTTGACCTATGGCTACACCTTC
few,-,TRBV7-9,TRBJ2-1,CASSPDKYNEQFF,TGTGCCAGCAGCCCGGACAAGTACAATGAGCAGTTCTTC
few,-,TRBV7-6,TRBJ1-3,CASKPDNRAGNTIYF,TGTGCCAGCAAGCCCGATAACAGGGCTGGAAACACCATATATTTT
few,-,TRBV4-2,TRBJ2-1,CASSPAWRGNEQFF,TGTGCCAGCAGCCCCGCCTGGAGAGGGAATGAGCAGTTCTTC
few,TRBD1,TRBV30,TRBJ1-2,CAWRSGGHGYTF,TGTGCCTGGAGATCAGGGGGCCATGGCTACACCTTC
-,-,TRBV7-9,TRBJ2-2,CASSLSMNTGELFF,TGTGCCAGCAGCTTATCCATGAACACCGGGGAGCTGTTTTTT
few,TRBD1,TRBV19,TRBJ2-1,CATWGQGGGEQFF,TGTGCCACCTGGGGACAGGGGGGAGGTGAGCAGTTCTTC